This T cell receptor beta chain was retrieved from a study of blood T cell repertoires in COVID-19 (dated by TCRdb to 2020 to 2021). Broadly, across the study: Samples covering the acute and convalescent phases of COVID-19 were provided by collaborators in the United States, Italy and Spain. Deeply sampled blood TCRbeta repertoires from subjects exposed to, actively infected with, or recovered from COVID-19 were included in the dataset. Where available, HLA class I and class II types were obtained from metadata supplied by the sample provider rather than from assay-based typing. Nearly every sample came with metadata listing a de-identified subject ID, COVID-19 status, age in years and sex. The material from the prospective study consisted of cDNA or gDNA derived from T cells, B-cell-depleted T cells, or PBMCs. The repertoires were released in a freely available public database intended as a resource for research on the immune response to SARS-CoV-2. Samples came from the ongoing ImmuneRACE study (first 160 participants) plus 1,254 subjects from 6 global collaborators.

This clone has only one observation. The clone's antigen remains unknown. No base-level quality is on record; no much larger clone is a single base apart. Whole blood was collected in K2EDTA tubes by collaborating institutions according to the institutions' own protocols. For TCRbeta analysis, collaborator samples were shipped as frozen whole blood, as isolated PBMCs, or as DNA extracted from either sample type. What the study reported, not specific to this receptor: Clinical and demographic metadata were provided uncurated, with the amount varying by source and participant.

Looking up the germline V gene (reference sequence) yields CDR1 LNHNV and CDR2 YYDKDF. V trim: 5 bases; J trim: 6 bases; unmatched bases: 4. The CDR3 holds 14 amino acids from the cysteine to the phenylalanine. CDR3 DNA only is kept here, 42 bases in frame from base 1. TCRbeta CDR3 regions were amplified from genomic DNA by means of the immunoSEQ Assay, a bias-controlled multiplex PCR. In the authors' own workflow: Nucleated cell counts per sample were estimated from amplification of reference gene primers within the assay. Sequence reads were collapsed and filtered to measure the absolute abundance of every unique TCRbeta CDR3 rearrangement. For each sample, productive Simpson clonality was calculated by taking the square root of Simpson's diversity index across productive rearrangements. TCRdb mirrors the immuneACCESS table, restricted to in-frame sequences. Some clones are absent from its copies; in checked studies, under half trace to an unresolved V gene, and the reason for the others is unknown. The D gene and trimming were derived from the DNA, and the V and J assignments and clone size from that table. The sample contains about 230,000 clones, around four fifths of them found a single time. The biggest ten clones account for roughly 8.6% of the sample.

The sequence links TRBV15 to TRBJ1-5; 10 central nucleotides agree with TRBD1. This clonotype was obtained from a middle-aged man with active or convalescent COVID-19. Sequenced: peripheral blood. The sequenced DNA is TGTGCCACCAGCGACAGGGGGCTTAGTCAGCCCCAGCATTTT. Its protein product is CATSDRGLSQPQHF.